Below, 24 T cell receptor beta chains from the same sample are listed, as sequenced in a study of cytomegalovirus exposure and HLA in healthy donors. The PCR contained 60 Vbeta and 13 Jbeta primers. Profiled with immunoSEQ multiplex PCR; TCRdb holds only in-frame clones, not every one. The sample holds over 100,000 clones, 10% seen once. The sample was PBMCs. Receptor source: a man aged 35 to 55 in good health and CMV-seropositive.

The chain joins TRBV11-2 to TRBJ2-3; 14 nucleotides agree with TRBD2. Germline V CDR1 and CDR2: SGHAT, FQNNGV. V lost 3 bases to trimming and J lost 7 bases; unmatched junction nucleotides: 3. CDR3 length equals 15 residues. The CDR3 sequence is CASSFGLAGGYTQYF. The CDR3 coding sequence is TGTGCCAGCAGCTTCGGACTAGCGGGAGGATATACGCAGTATTTT. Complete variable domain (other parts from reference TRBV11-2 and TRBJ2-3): EAGVAQSPRYKIIEKRQSVAFWCNPISGHATLYWYQQILGQGPKLLIQFQNNGVVDDSQLPKDRFSAERLKGVDSTLKIQPAKLEDSAVYLCASSFGLAGGYTQYFGPGTRLTVL.

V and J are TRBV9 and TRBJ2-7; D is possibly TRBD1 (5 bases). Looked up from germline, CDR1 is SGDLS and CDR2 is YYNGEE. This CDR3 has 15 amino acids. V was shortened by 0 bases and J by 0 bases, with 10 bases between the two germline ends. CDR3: CASSVGRATSYEQYF. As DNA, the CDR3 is TGTGCCAGCAGCGTAGGCAGGGCTACCTCCTACGAGCAGTACTTC.

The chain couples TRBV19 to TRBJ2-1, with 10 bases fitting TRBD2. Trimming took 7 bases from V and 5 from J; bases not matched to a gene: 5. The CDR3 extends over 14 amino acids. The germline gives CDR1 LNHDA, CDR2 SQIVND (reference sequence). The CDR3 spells CASTSLAGDNEQFF. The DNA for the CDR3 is TGTGCCAGTACTAGTCTAGCGGGAGACAATGAGCAGTTCTTC.

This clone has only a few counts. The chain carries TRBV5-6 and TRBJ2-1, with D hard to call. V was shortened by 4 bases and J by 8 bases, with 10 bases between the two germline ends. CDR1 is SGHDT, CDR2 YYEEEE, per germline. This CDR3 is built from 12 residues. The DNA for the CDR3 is TGTGCCAGCAGCGGCATCGAGGATGAGCAGTTCTTC. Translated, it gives CASSGIEDEQFF.

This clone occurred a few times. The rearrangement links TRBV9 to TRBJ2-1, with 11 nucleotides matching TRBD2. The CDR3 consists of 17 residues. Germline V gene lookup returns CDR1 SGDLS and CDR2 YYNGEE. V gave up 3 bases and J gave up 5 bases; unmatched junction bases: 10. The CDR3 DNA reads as TGTGCCAGCAGCGGCAAAGTGACTAGCGGGATCCACAATGAGCAGTTCTTC. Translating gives CASSGKVTSGIHNEQFF.

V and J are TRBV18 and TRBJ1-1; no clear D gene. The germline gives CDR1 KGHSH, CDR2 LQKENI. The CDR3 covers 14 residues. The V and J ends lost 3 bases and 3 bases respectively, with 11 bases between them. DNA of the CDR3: TGTGCCAGCTCACCCCCGGCGGGGTACACTGAAGCTTTCTTT. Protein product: CASSPPAGYTEAFF.

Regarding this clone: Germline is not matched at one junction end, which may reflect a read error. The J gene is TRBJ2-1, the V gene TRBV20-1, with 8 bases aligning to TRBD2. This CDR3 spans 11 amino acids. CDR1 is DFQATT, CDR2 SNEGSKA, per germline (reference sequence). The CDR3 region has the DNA TGCAGTGCTAGAGATAGACTAGCGCCCCTCTTC. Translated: CSARDRLAPLF.

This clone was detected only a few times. CDR3 region: CASSYSPSYEQYF. CDR3 coding DNA: TGTGCCAGCAGTTATAGCCCCAGCTACGAGCAGTACTTC. V gene TRBV6-5 combines with J gene TRBJ2-5; D unclear. The J call is doubtful: the DNA matches TRBJ2-7 better. CDR1 is MNHEY, CDR2 SVGAGI, per germline. The CDR3 sequence is 13 residues long.

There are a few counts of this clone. CDR3 nucleotide sequence: TGCGCCAGCAGCCAAGAGTTACTAGCGGCTGGGAATACGCAGTATTTT. Translating it yields CASSQELLAAGNTQYF. The chain carries TRBV4-3 and TRBJ2-3; TRBD2 aligns across 8 bases. This CDR3 has 16 residues. Germline V gene data show CDR1 as LGHNA and CDR2 as YSLEER. V lost 0 bases, J lost 7 bases, and 9 bases stayed unmatched.

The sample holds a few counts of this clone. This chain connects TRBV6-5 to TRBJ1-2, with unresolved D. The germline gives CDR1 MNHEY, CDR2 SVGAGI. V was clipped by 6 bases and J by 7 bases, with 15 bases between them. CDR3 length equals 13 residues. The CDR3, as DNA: TGTGCCAGCAGCCCCCACGGGGTTTCTGGCTACACCTTC. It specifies CASSPHGVSGYTF.

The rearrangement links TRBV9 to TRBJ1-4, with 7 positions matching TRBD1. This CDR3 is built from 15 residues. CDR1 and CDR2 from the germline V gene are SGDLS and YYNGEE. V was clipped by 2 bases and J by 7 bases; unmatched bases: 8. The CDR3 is CASSVTGRLSEKLFF. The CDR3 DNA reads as TGTGCCAGCAGCGTGACAGGGAGGTTGAGTGAAAAACTGTTTTTT.

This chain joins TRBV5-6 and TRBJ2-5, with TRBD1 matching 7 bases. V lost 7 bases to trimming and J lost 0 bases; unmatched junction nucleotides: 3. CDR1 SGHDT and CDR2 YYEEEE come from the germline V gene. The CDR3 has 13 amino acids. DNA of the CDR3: TGTGCCAGCTCGGGACAGAACCAAGAGACCCAGTACTTC. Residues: CASSGQNQETQYF.

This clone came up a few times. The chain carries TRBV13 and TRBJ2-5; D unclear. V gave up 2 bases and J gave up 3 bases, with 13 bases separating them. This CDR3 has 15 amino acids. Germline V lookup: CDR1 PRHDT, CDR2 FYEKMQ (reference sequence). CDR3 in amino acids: CASSLRSALEETQYF. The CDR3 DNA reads TGTGCCAGCAGCTTACGATCCGCCCTAGAAGAGACCCAGTACTTC.

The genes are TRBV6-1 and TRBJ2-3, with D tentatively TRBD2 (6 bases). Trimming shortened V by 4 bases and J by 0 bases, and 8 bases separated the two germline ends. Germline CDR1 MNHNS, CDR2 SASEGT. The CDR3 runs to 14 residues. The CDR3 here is CASSAGDSTDTQYF. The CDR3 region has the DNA TGTGCCAGCAGTGCGGGGGACAGCACAGATACGCAGTATTTT.

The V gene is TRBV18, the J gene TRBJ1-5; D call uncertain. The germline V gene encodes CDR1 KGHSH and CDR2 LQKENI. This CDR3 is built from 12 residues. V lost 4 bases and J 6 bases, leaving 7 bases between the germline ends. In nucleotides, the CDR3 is TGTGCCAGCTCACTTCCCCGTCAGCCCCAGCATTTT. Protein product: CASSLPRQPQHF.

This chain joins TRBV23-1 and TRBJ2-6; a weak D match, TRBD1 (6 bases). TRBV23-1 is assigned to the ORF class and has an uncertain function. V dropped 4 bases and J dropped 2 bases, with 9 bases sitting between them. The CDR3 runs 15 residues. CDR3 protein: CASSPYRAGANVLTF. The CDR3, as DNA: TGCGCCAGCAGTCCTTACAGGGCTGGGGCCAACGTCCTGACTTTC.

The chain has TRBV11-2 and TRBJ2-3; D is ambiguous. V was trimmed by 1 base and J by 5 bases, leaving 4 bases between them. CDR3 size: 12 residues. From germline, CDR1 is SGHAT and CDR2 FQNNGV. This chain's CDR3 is CASSLAGDTQYF. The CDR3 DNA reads TGTGCCAGCAGCTTAGCGGGAGATACGCAGTATTTT.

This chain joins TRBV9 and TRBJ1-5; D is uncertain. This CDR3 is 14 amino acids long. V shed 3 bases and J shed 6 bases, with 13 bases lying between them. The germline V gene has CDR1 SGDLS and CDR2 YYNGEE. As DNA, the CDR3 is TGTGCCAGCAGCGGACGCGGGGTTTTTCAGCCCCAGCATTTT. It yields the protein CASSGRGVFQPQHF.

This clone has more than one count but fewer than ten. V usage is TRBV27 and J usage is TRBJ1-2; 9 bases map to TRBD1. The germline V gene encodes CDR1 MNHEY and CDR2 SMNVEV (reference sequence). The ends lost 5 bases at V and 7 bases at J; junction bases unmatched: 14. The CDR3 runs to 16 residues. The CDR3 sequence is CASSLGQGLVIGGYTF. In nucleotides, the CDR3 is TGTGCCAGCAGTCTGGGACAGGGCCTTGTAATTGGTGGCTACACCTTC.

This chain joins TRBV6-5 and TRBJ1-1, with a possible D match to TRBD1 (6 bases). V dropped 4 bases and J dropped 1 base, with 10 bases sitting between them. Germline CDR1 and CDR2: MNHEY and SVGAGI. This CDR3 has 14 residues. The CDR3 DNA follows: TGTGCCAGCAGTTCCCCAGGGGAGAACACTGAAGCTTTCTTT. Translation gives CASSSPGENTEAFF.

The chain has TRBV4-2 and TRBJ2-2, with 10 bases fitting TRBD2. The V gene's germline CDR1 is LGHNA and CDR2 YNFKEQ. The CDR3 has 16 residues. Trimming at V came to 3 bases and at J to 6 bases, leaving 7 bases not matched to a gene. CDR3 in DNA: TGTGCCAGCAGCCAGCCTAGCGGGAGATGGTCCGGGGAGCTGTTTTTT. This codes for CASSQPSGRWSGELFF.

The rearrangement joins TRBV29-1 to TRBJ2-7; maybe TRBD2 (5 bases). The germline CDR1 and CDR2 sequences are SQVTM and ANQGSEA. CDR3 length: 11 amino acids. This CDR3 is CSYRGLSEQYF. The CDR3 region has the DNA TGCTCCTACCGGGGTTTGAGCGAGCAGTACTTC.

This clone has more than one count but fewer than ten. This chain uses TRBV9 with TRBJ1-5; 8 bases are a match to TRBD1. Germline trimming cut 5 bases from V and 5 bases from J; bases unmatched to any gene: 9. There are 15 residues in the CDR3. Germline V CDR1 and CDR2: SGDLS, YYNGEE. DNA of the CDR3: TGTGCCAGCAGTGGAACAGGGGGTTTGGATCAGCCCCAGCATTTT. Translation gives CASSGTGGLDQPQHF.

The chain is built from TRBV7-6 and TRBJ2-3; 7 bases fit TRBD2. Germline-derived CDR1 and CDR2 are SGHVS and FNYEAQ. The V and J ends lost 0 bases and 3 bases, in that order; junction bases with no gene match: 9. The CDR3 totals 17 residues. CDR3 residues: CASSLAFRGRGTDTQYF. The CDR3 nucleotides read TGTGCCAGCAGCTTAGCATTTCGCGGGAGAGGAACAGATACGCAGTATTTT. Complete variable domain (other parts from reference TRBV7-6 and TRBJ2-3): GAGVSQSPRYKVTKRGQDVALRCDPISGHVSLYWYRQALGQGPEFLTYFNYEAQQDKSGLPNDRFSAERPEGSISTLTIQRTEQRDSAMYRCASSLAFRGRGTDTQYFGPGTRLTVL.